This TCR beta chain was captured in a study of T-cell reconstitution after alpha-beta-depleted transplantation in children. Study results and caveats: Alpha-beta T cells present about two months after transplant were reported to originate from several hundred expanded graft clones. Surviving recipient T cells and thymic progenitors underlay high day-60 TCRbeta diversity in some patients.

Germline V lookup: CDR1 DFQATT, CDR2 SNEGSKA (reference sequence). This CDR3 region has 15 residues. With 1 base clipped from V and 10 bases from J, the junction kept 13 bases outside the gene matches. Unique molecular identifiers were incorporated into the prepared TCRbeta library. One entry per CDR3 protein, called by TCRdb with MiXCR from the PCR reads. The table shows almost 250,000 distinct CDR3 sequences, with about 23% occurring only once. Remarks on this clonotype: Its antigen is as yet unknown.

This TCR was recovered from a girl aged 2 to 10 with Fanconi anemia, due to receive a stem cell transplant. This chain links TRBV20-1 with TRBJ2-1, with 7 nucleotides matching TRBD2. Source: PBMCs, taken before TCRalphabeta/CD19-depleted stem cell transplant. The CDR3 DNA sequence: TGCAGTGCTAGAGCTTGGGGGGAGGGCCAAGACGAGCAGTTCTTC. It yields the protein CSARAWGEGQDEQFF.